The clone carrying this T cell receptor (beta chain) has more than one count but fewer than ten. What it recognizes is unknown. This sample was included in a study of cytomegalovirus exposure and HLA in healthy donors. Overall study: In terms of ancestry, the Caucasian-associated cluster contained about four fifths of the roughly 400 genotyped donors.

The PCR made use of 60 Vbeta and 13 Jbeta primers. The method was immunoSEQ multiplex PCR; TCRdb's version includes in-frame clones alone and lacks a portion of them. This sample has tens of thousands of clones; approximately 79% occur once, and the top ten carry 12%. Study-level results: Rare TCR sequences dominated, though some public TCRs recurred in many donors. It has been reported that TCR beta sequences accurately predicted the HLA-A and HLA-B alleles of most subjects.

The germline gives CDR1 LNHNV, CDR2 YYDKDF (reference sequence). V gave up 8 bases and J gave up 1 base; unmatched junction bases: 10. The CDR3 has 16 residues. The clonotype comes from a woman aged 40 to 49 in good health and CMV-seropositive. Sequenced input: PBMCs. The J gene is TRBJ1-5, the V gene TRBV15, with 8 bases matching TRBD1. The CDR3 DNA reads as TGTGCCACCGACGTAGGACAGGGACGGAGCAATCAGCCCCAGCATTTT. Amino acid sequence: CATDVGQGRSNQPQHF.